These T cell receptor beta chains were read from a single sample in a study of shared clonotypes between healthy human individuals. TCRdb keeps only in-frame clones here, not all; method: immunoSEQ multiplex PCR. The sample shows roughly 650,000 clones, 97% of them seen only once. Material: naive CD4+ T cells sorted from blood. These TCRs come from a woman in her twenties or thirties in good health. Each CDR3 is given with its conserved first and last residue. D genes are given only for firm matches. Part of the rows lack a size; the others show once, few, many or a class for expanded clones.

DNA: TGTGCCAGTCAGACAGGGAATCAGCCCCAGCATTTT; CDR3: CASQTGNQPQHF; V: TRBV28; size: NA; J: TRBJ1-5; D: TRBD1
DNA: TGTGCCAGCAGGTTCGGGGAAGGGGAGACCCAGTACTTC; CDR3: CASRFGEGETQYF; V: TRBV11-1; size: NA; J: TRBJ2-5; D: NA
DNA: TGTGCCAGCAGTGAACGGGGGAAGGTCACTGAAGCTTTCTTT; CDR3: CASSERGKVTEAFF; V: TRBV6-1; size: few; J: TRBJ1-1; D: NA
DNA: TGTGCCAGCAGTATTACTCCCGGGACAGGTGGGTCCGGATCCTACAATGAGCAGTTCTTC; CDR3: CASSITPGTGGSGSYNEQFF; V: TRBV28; size: NA; J: TRBJ2-1; D: TRBD1
DNA: TGTGCCAGCAGAACCGGCCCACACTCTGAAGCTTTCTTT; CDR3: CASRTGPHSEAFF; V: TRBV6-5; size: NA; J: TRBJ1-1; D: NA
DNA: TGTGCCAGCAGTTTTAATAGTTACGAGCAGTACTTC; CDR3: CASSFNSYEQYF; V: TRBV28; size: NA; J: TRBJ2-7; D: NA
DNA: TGTGCCAGCAGCCAAACCGGGACGCTTAGCTATGGCTACACCTTC; CDR3: CASSQTGTLSYGYTF; V: TRBV4-2; size: NA; J: TRBJ1-2; D: NA
DNA: TGTGCCAGCAGTTTATCCCCAACCGGGGAGCTGTTTTTT; CDR3: CASSLSPTGELFF; V: TRBV28; size: NA; J: TRBJ2-2; D: NA
DNA: TGCGCCAGCAGCCAAAACCGGGAACTGAGCTCTGGGGCCAACGTCCTGACTTTC; CDR3: CASSQNRELSSGANVLTF; V: TRBV4-1; size: NA; J: TRBJ2-6; D: NA
DNA: TGTGCCAGCAGTGAGTCCACATACTACCAGTACTTC; CDR3: CASSESTYYQYF; V: TRBV2; size: NA; J: TRBJ2-5; D: NA
DNA: TGTGCCAGCAGTCCCGGGACAGGGTGGAATGAGCAGTTCTTC; CDR3: CASSPGTGWNEQFF; V: TRBV28; size: NA; J: TRBJ2-1; D: TRBD1
DNA: TGTGCCAGCAGTGGAGACAGACTCAACGTCCTGACTTTC; CDR3: CASSGDRLNVLTF; V: TRBV28; size: NA; J: TRBJ2-6; D: NA
DNA: TGTGCCAGCACCCAAGGGACAGGTCACACCGGGGAGCTGTTTTTT; CDR3: CASTQGTGHTGELFF; V: TRBV9; size: NA; J: TRBJ2-2; D: TRBD1
DNA: TGTGCCAGCAGCTTACCTTATTGGGGAACCTCTGGGGCCAACGTCCTGACTTTC; CDR3: CASSLPYWGTSGANVLTF; V: TRBV7-9; size: NA; J: TRBJ2-6; D: NA
DNA: TGTGCCATCTCGGATGGGGCCCGTAGTGGATATGGCTACACCTTC; CDR3: CAISDGARSGYGYTF; V: TRBV10-3; size: NA; J: TRBJ1-2; D: NA
DNA: TGTGCCAGCAGTGACTCGGCGGGAACGTCAGCAGATACGCAGTATTTT; CDR3: CASSDSAGTSADTQYF; V: TRBV6-4; size: NA; J: TRBJ2-3; D: NA
DNA: TGTGCCAGCAGGGGTTTTCTAGAATACGAGCAGTACTTC; CDR3: CASRGFLEYEQYF; V: TRBV7-9; size: NA; J: TRBJ2-7; D: NA
DNA: TGTGCCAGCTCATCTACAGGTTTGAACACTGAAGCTTTCTTT; CDR3: CASSSTGLNTEAFF; V: TRBV18; size: NA; J: TRBJ1-1; D: NA
DNA: TGTGCCAGCAGCCACTGGGGTGGAAACACCATATATTTT; CDR3: CASSHWGGNTIYF; V: TRBV14; size: few; J: TRBJ1-3; D: NA
DNA: TGCGCCAGCAGCCAAGCGGGGTCACGGCAGCCCCAGCATTTT; CDR3: CASSQAGSRQPQHF; V: TRBV4-1; size: NA; J: TRBJ1-5; D: NA
DNA: TGTGCCAGCAGTGTAATGAAATCAGGGGGCAGGACGTACGAGCAGTACTTC; CDR3: CASSVMKSGGRTYEQYF; V: TRBV27; size: NA; J: TRBJ2-7; D: TRBD1
DNA: TGCGCCAGCAGCTCCTCTGCAGGCCACGAGCAGTACTTC; CDR3: CASSSSAGHEQYF; V: TRBV5-1; size: NA; J: TRBJ2-7; D: NA
DNA: TGCGCCAGCAGCTTGGGACAGGTAAACTACGAGCAGTACTTC; CDR3: CASSLGQVNYEQYF; V: TRBV5-1; size: NA; J: TRBJ2-7; D: NA
DNA: TGTGCCAGCAGCTTCCTGCCTAGCGGGAACACAGATACGCAGTATTTT; CDR3: CASSFLPSGNTDTQYF; V: TRBV11-2; size: NA; J: TRBJ2-3; D: TRBD2
DNA: TGTGCCAGCCGGGCAGTAGGCGAGCAGTACTTC; CDR3: CASRAVGEQYF; V: TRBV2; size: NA; J: TRBJ2-7; D: NA
DNA: TGTGCCAGCAGTTGGGGCGGCACCGGGGAGCTGTTTTTT; CDR3: CASSWGGTGELFF; V: TRBV6-5; size: NA; J: TRBJ2-2; D: NA
DNA: TGTGCCAGCTCACCAACAGACTATGGCTACACCTTC; CDR3: CASSPTDYGYTF; V: TRBV18; size: once; J: TRBJ1-2; D: NA
DNA: TGCAGCGTTGATACTAGCGGGACCGGGGAGCTGTTTTTT; CDR3: CSVDTSGTGELFF; V: TRBV29-1; size: NA; J: TRBJ2-2; D: TRBD2
DNA: TGTGCCAGCAGCTTAGCCGGGACAGGGGGCCAAGAGACCCAGTACTTC; CDR3: CASSLAGTGGQETQYF; V: TRBV7-7; size: NA; J: TRBJ2-5; D: TRBD1
DNA: TGTGCCAGCACGTTCAGACAGGGCCGCAATCAGCCCCAGCATTTT; CDR3: CASTFRQGRNQPQHF; V: TRBV2; size: NA; J: TRBJ1-5; D: TRBD1
DNA: TGTGCCACCAGCAGAGAGATTGGGGGGAGTGAAGCTTTCTTT; CDR3: CATSREIGGSEAFF; V: TRBV15; size: NA; J: TRBJ1-1; D: NA
DNA: TGTGCCAGCAGTCGCAGATACAATGAGCAGTTCTTC; CDR3: CASSRRYNEQFF; V: TRBV27; size: NA; J: TRBJ2-1; D: NA
DNA: TGTGCCAGTACGGAGGGGGGGGGAAGCTCCTACAATGAGCAGTTCTTC; CDR3: CASTEGGGSSYNEQFF; V: TRBV19; size: NA; J: TRBJ2-1; D: NA
DNA: TGTGCCAGCAGCCCTTATTTGGAGCAGTACTTC; CDR3: CASSPYLEQYF; V: TRBV28; size: once; J: TRBJ2-7; D: NA
DNA: TGCGCCAGCAGCTTGAGGCCAGGGCCTAATGAAAAACTGTTTTTT; CDR3: CASSLRPGPNEKLFF; V: TRBV5-1; size: NA; J: TRBJ1-4; D: NA
DNA: TGTGCCAGCAGTTTAGTTGCACCAGGGGGCGAGCAGTACTTC; CDR3: CASSLVAPGGEQYF; V: TRBV27; size: NA; J: TRBJ2-7; D: TRBD1
DNA: TGTGCCAGCAGCCCTCGCAGAGACAGGGGCTACGAGCAGTACTTC; CDR3: CASSPRRDRGYEQYF; V: TRBV7-8; size: NA; J: TRBJ2-7; D: TRBD1
DNA: TGCGCCAGCAGTGGACTAGCGGACTCCTACAATGAGCAGTTCTTC; CDR3: CASSGLADSYNEQFF; V: TRBV5-1; size: NA; J: TRBJ2-1; D: TRBD2
DNA: TGTGCCAGCAGTTCCGGGACAGGAGACTATGGCTACACCTTC; CDR3: CASSSGTGDYGYTF; V: TRBV6-1; size: NA; J: TRBJ1-2; D: TRBD1